A selection of T cell receptor beta chains follows, all from one sample in a study of blood T cell repertoires in COVID-19. Using immunoSEQ multiplex PCR, the repertoire was profiled, and TCRdb retains in-frame clones only, with some absent. The sample shows 200,000 to 300,000 clones, about 88% of them seen only once. The sequenced sample was peripheral blood. The receptor set was obtained from a woman aged 55-69 years with COVID-19, enrolled during active disease. CDR3s include the opening cysteine and the closing phenylalanine or tryptophan. The D gene is left open where the match is weak. For some rows the clone size is stated as once, few or many, or as a class when expanded; others skip it.

CDR3aa	CDR3nt	j_gene	v_gene	abundance	d_gene
CASSPGQRIVYEQYF	TGTGCCAGCAGCCCAGGACAGAGGATAGTCTACGAGCAGTACTTC	TRBJ2-7	TRBV7-8	once	.
CASSRGQGIQETQYF	TGTGCCAGCTCACGCGGACAGGGTATTCAAGAGACCCAGTACTTC	TRBJ2-5	TRBV18	.	TRBD1
CASSLDGTASYEQYF	TGTGCCAGCAGCTTAGATGGGACAGCCTCCTACGAGCAGTACTTC	TRBJ2-7	TRBV7-8	.	TRBD1
CASSGQLGTGELFF	TGTGCCAGCAGCGGACAGCTGGGGACCGGGGAGCTGTTTTTT	TRBJ2-2	TRBV2	.	.
CASSIGTGGGNQPQHF	TGTGCCAGTAGTATAGGGACAGGGGGCGGCAATCAGCCCCAGCATTTT	TRBJ1-5	TRBV19	.	TRBD1
CASSSGRGSLMNTEAFF	TGTGCCAGCAGCTCCGGTCGCGGCAGCTTAATGAACACTGAAGCTTTCTTT	TRBJ1-1	TRBV11-2	.	.
CASSQDSQASGRAYSYEQYF	TGCGCCAGCAGCCAAGACTCGCAGGCTAGCGGGAGGGCCTATTCCTACGAGCAGTACTTC	TRBJ2-7	TRBV4-1	.	TRBD2
CASSGLAGGRNTGELFF	TGCGCCAGCAGCGGACTAGCGGGAGGGCGGAACACCGGGGAGCTGTTTTTT	TRBJ2-2	TRBV4-1	.	TRBD2
CASSYSMLTSGNTIYF	TGTGCCAGCAGTTACTCGATGCTGACTTCTGGAAACACCATATATTTT	TRBJ1-3	TRBV6-5	.	.
CASSQADNPITGGITGELFF	TGCGCCAGCAGCCAAGCAGACAATCCGATAACAGGGGGCATCACCGGGGAGCTGTTTTTT	TRBJ2-2	TRBV4-1	.	TRBD1
CATAAGAFAEAFF	TGTGCCACCGCTGCAGGGGCGTTCGCTGAAGCTTTCTTT	TRBJ1-1	TRBV15	.	.
CASSLGWSNSYNEQFF	TGTGCCAGCAGCTTAGGCTGGAGTAACTCCTACAATGAGCAGTTCTTC	TRBJ2-1	TRBV7-2	.	.
CASSESGKRTDTQYF	TGTGCCAGCAGCGAATCGGGAAAGCGCACAGATACGCAGTATTTT	TRBJ2-3	TRBV9	.	.
CASSQVDRGLGGYTF	TGCGCCAGCAGCCAAGTGGACAGAGGGCTGGGCGGCTACACCTTC	TRBJ1-2	TRBV4-3	.	.
CASSQGAGGGYEQYF	TGTGCCAGCAGCCAAGGAGCGGGAGGTGGATACGAGCAGTACTTC	TRBJ2-7	TRBV4-2	.	TRBD2
CASSLFRGTYEQYF	TGTGCCAGCAGCTTATTTCGGGGAACCTACGAGCAGTACTTC	TRBJ2-7	TRBV11-1	.	.
CASSQDSDMNTEAFF	TGTGCCAGCAGCCAAGATTCAGACATGAACACTGAAGCTTTCTTT	TRBJ1-1	TRBV14	.	.
CASSFGLQAYNEQFF	TGTGCCAGCAGCTTTGGACTCCAAGCCTACAATGAGCAGTTCTTC	TRBJ2-1	TRBV5-4	few	.
CASSLYGGQPQHF	TGTGCCAGCAGCCTATACGGGGGTCAGCCCCAGCATTTT	TRBJ1-5	TRBV7-3	.	.
CSVAGTSVREYNEQFF	TGCAGCGTGGCTGGGACTAGCGTTCGGGAATACAATGAGCAGTTCTTC	TRBJ2-1	TRBV29-1	.	TRBD2
CASSSATGYYGYTF	TGTGCCAGCAGCTCAGCTACAGGGTACTATGGCTACACCTTC	TRBJ1-2	TRBV7-9	.	.
CAWSVTASPLHF	TGTGCCTGGAGTGTAACAGCTTCACCCCTCCACTTT	TRBJ1-6	TRBV30	.	.
CASSPLGLGTDTQYF	TGTGCCAGCAGCCCACTAGGCCTAGGGACAGATACGCAGTATTTT	TRBJ2-3	TRBV7-3	.	.
CASSHTGQQETQYF	TGTGCCAGCAGTCACACAGGACAACAAGAGACCCAGTACTTC	TRBJ2-5	TRBV14	.	.
CASSTYAGQRMNTEAFF	TGTGCCAGTAGTACCTACGCGGGACAGCGTATGAACACTGAAGCTTTCTTT	TRBJ1-1	TRBV19	.	TRBD1
CAWRLQGSSYGKLFF	TGTGCCTGGAGGCTACAGGGAAGTTCTTATGGGAAACTGTTTTTT	TRBJ1-4	TRBV30	.	.
CASSLRQGLYGYTF	TGTGCCAGCAGTTTACGGCAGGGACTCTATGGCTACACCTTC	TRBJ1-2	TRBV28	.	.
CASSPRGVRTEAFF	TGTGCCAGCAGCCCTCGGGGGGTGAGGACTGAAGCTTTCTTT	TRBJ1-1	TRBV2	.	.
CASSRSRESPLHF	TGTGCCAGCTCGCGGAGCAGGGAATCACCCCTCCACTTT	TRBJ1-6	TRBV18	.	.
CASSLAQNSNQPQHF	TGTGCCAGCAGCTTAGCACAAAATAGCAATCAGCCCCAGCATTTT	TRBJ1-5	TRBV7-8	once	.
CASSIALRSYNEQFF	TGTGCCAGTAGTATCGCACTCCGCTCCTACAATGAGCAGTTCTTC	TRBJ2-1	TRBV19	once	.
CASSAVDRVGETQYF	TGTGCCAGTAGTGCCGTAGACAGGGTAGGAGAGACCCAGTACTTC	TRBJ2-5	TRBV19	few	TRBD1
CSVESGFKETQYF	TGCAGCGTTGAAAGCGGATTCAAAGAGACCCAGTACTTC	TRBJ2-5	TRBV29-1	few	.
CASSQVQPYGGSGANVLTF	TGTGCCAGCAGCCAAGTCCAACCCTACGGGGGGTCTGGGGCCAACGTCCTGACTTTC	TRBJ2-6	TRBV4-2	.	TRBD2
CASSYRMDTYYGYTF	TGTGCCAGCAGTTACCGTATGGACACCTACTATGGCTACACCTTC	TRBJ1-2	TRBV6-5	.	.
CASQGTGGYQETQYF	TGTGCCAGCCAAGGGACAGGGGGGTACCAAGAGACCCAGTACTTC	TRBJ2-5	TRBV18	.	TRBD1
CASSPVGGEVTEAFF	TGTGCCAGCAGCCCCGTCGGAGGGGAGGTAACTGAAGCTTTCTTT	TRBJ1-1	TRBV6-5	.	.
CASRTNTGELFF	TGTGCCAGCAGAACAAACACCGGGGAGCTGTTTTTT	TRBJ2-2	TRBV12-3/TRBV12-4	once	.
CAWSRGEDSPLHF	TGTGCCTGGAGTCGCGGGGAAGATTCACCCCTCCACTTT	TRBJ1-6	TRBV30	.	.
CASSLLGGSTDTQYF	TGTGCCAGCAGCCTCTTGGGGGGGAGCACAGATACGCAGTATTTT	TRBJ2-3	TRBV7-3	.	TRBD2
CASSLKGGTANTGELFF	TGTGCCAGCAGCTTGAAAGGGGGTACCGCGAACACCGGGGAGCTGTTTTTT	TRBJ2-2	TRBV5-6	.	.
CASSSSSGPSYNEQFF	TGCGCCAGCAGCTCGTCTAGCGGACCCTCCTACAATGAGCAGTTCTTC	TRBJ2-1	TRBV5-1	once	TRBD2
CASSFTGGLGTGELFF	TGTGCCAGCAGTTTCACAGGGGGGTTGGGGACCGGGGAGCTGTTTTTT	TRBJ2-2	TRBV27	.	TRBD1
CASSGSSGYTGELFF	TGTGCCAGCAGCGGCTCTAGCGGATACACCGGGGAGCTGTTTTTT	TRBJ2-2	TRBV7-3	.	TRBD2
CASSLELRTEEKGYTF	TGTGCCAGCAGCTTGGAACTACGGACAGAAGAGAAAGGCTACACCTTC	TRBJ1-2	TRBV13	few	.
CAWSVGGGSWVNEQFF	TGTGCCTGGAGTGTAGGTGGCGGGAGTTGGGTCAATGAGCAGTTCTTC	TRBJ2-1	TRBV30	.	TRBD2
CASSMSFSNQPQHF	TGTGCCAGTAGTATGTCGTTCAGCAATCAGCCCCAGCATTTT	TRBJ1-5	TRBV19	.	.